Shown below are 21 T cell receptor beta chains from a single sample sequenced in a study of beta chain features in type 1 diabetes. Investigators reverse transcribed all isolated RNA, so they sequenced expressed TCRB transcripts. Profiled with immunoSEQ multiplex PCR; TCRdb holds only in-frame clones, not every one. Among about 150,000 clones listed, around 8% were seen once. Sequencing input: central memory CD4+ T cells from blood. These receptors all come from a man in his late teens or twenties in good health.

This clone was observed a few times. This sequence joins TRBV5-4 and TRBJ1-5; 10 bases map to TRBD1. J lost 7 bases, V lost 4 bases, and 11 bases had no gene match. The CDR3 sequence is 16 residues long. Germline loops: CDR1 SGHNT, CDR2 YYREEE (reference sequence). The chain's CDR3 is CASSQGGTGALQPQHF. The CDR3 DNA sequence: TGTGCCAGCAGCCAAGGCGGGACAGGGGCATTACAGCCCCAGCATTTT. Full variable domain (outside the CDR3, taken from reference TRBV5-4 and TRBJ1-5): ETGVTQSPTHLIKTRGQQVTLRCSSQSGHNTVSWYQQALGQGPQFIFQYYREEENGRGNFPPRFSGLQFPNYSSELNVNALELDDSALYLCASSQGGTGALQPQHFGDGTRLSIL.

This clone has just a few counts. The chain couples TRBV4-3 to TRBJ2-3; the D gene is possibly TRBD1 (6 bases). V was clipped by 0 bases and J by 7 bases, with 14 bases between them. This CDR3 has 15 residues. From germline, CDR1 is LGHNA and CDR2 YSLEER. CDR3 amino acids: CASSQESRGWNTQYF. The CDR3 region has the DNA TGCGCCAGCAGCCAAGAGTCCAGGGGATGGAATACGCAGTATTTT.

V usage is TRBV4-2 and J usage is TRBJ2-1; tentative D call: TRBD1 (6 bases). Germline V gives CDR1 LGHNA, CDR2 YNFKEQ. CDR3 length equals 14 residues. Between the trimmed V and J ends, which lost 2 bases and 7 bases, there was a span of 12 bases. CDR3 coding DNA: TGTGCCAGCAGCCAACAGACAGGCCGTAATGAGCAGTTCTTC. This encodes CASSQQTGRNEQFF.

This clone was recorded a few times. The V gene is TRBV7-9, the J gene TRBJ2-3, with TRBD1 identical over 8 bases. Germline V gene sequence: CDR1 SEHNR, CDR2 FQNEAQ (reference sequence). V shed 8 bases, J shed 4 bases, and the junction held 8 bases outside the gene matches. This CDR3 is 14 amino acids long. CDR3 in DNA: TGTGCCAGCGGGACAGGACTTTTCCCAGATACGCAGTATTTT. Translation: CASGTGLFPDTQYF.

This clone was picked up many times. The V and J genes are TRBV28 and TRBJ1-1; D is unresolved. CDR1 is MDHEN and CDR2 is SYDVKM in the germline V gene. The ends were cut back, 7 bases at V and 1 base at J, with 4 bases in the middle. The CDR3 is 11 residues long. The CDR3 region is CASTKNTEAFF. The DNA for the CDR3 is TGTGCCAGCACAAAGAACACTGAAGCTTTCTTT.

This clone was observed a few times. The V call is TRBV28, the J call TRBJ2-3; TRBD1 aligns across 10 bases. The J segment lost 0 bases and the V segment lost 4 bases, leaving 4 bases of the junction unmatched. From germline, CDR1 is MDHEN and CDR2 SYDVKM. The CDR3 has 16 amino acids. CDR3 sequence reads: CASSSRTGGSTDTQYF. CDR3 bases: TGTGCCAGCAGTTCGCGGACAGGGGGAAGCACAGATACGCAGTATTTT.

The chain couples TRBV19 to TRBJ1-5; 8 positions match TRBD1. Trimming took 10 bases from V and 5 from J; bases not matched to a gene: 4. This CDR3 region has 12 residues. Germline V gene data show CDR1 as LNHDA and CDR2 as SQIVND (reference sequence). CDR3 coding DNA: TGTGCCACAGGACAGGGTGATCAGCCCCAGCATTTT. As protein: CATGQGDQPQHF. The variable domain in full, with the rest retrieved from reference TRBV19 and TRBJ1-5, is DGGITQSPKYLFRKEGQNVTLSCEQNLNHDAMYWYRQDPGQGLRLIYYSQIVNDFQKGDIAEGYSVSREKKESFPLTVTSAQKNPTAFYLCATGQGDQPQHFGDGTRLSIL.

CDR3 sequence: CSVRQDHNSPLHF. CDR3 coding DNA: TGCAGCGTCAGACAGGACCATAATTCACCCCTCCACTTT. The chain combines TRBV29-1 with TRBJ1-6, with D perhaps matching TRBD1 (6 bases). The CDR3 contains 13 residues. Germline V gene sequence: CDR1 SQVTM, CDR2 ANQGSEA. Trimming took 6 bases from V and 5 from J, leaving 11 bases between them.

This chain connects TRBV29-1 to TRBJ2-1, with TRBD2 as a possible D gene (6 bases). CDR3 length: 13 amino acids. Germline CDR1 is SQVTM and CDR2 is ANQGSEA. The ends were cut back, 7 bases at V and 5 bases at J, with 15 bases in the middle. CDR3 DNA: TGCAGCGCTCCCGGGACGGGAGACAATGAGCAGTTCTTC. This translates into CSAPGTGDNEQFF.

In its sample, this clone was seen a few times. Here the CDR3 reads CASSLVASGRATDTQYF. The CDR3 coding sequence is TGTGCCAGCAGCTTAGTAGCTAGCGGGAGGGCCACAGATACGCAGTATTTT. This chain links TRBV11-2 with TRBJ2-3; 12 bases are a match to TRBD2. This CDR3 comprises 17 residues. The V gene end was trimmed by 1 base and the J gene end by 2 bases; junction bases not matched to a gene: 4. The V gene's germline CDR1 is SGHAT and CDR2 FQNNGV.

The chain joins TRBV18 to TRBJ1-2; no firm D call. The ends were cut back, 1 base at V and 8 bases at J, with 26 bases in the middle. The germline V gene has CDR1 KGHSH and CDR2 LQKENI. The CDR3 has 18 residues. CDR3 in DNA: TGTGCCAGCTCACCACTAAGACAAACCGGGAACACCAAGGGAGGCTACACCTTC. Encoded protein: CASSPLRQTGNTKGGYTF.

A few counts support this clone. The J gene is TRBJ1-5, the V gene TRBV6-1, with D tentatively TRBD1 (6 bases). This CDR3 comprises 15 residues. Per germline, CDR1 MNHNS and CDR2 SASEGT. Trimming took 9 bases from V and 3 from J, leaving 18 bases between them. The CDR3 DNA is TGTGCCAGTGCGAGACAGGACCAAGACAATCAGCCCCAGCATTTT. It specifies CASARQDQDNQPQHF.

This clone showed up just a few times. This chain joins TRBV4-3 and TRBJ2-1, with 11 bases lining up with TRBD2. The CDR3 consists of 17 residues. Germline CDR1 LGHNA, CDR2 YSLEER. Trimming cost V 0 bases and J 0 bases; bases outside gene matches: 1. CDR3 DNA sequence: TGCGCCAGCAGCCAAGATAGCGGGGGGGGCTCCTACAATGAGCAGTTCTTC. It codes for CASSQDSGGGSYNEQFF.

This chain connects TRBV6-1 to TRBJ1-6, with 7 positions matching TRBD1. Germline trimming cut 8 bases from V and 14 bases from J; bases unmatched to any gene: 18. The CDR3 spans 15 residues. Germline V CDR1 and CDR2: MNHNS, SASEGT. CDR3 DNA: TGTGCCAGCGGGGCACCGGGACAGTTGGGTCTAGCCCTCCACTTT. Translation: CASGAPGQLGLALHF.

This sequence joins TRBV19 and TRBJ1-5, with a weak D call TRBD1 (6 bases). This CDR3 is built from 16 residues. CDR1 and CDR2 from the germline V gene are LNHDA and SQIVND (reference sequence). The V end lost 8 bases, the J end lost 0 bases, and 17 bases lay between the germline ends. CDR3 region: CASGPDRAFSNQPQHF. The DNA of the CDR3 is TGTGCCAGTGGCCCGGACAGAGCTTTTAGCAATCAGCCCCAGCATTTT.

This clone was picked up a small number of times. This chain uses TRBV27 with TRBJ2-7; D remains unclear. Germline V gives CDR1 MNHEY, CDR2 SMNVEV (reference sequence). The V and J ends lost 5 bases and 0 bases respectively, with 8 bases between them. The CDR3 length is 13 residues. CDR3 sequence reads: CASSPRNSYEQYF. Written as DNA, the CDR3 is TGTGCCAGCAGTCCGAGAAACTCCTACGAGCAGTACTTC.

This chain connects TRBV6-1 to TRBJ2-7; 13 bases map to TRBD2. The germline CDR1 and CDR2 sequences are MNHNS and SASEGT. V lost 2 bases and J lost 3; bases outside the gene matches: 19. The CDR3 runs to 21 residues. The chain's CDR3 is CASSEHGLAGVLAVRGYEQYF. CDR3 in DNA: TGTGCCAGCAGTGAACACGGACTAGCGGGGGTGCTAGCAGTGAGGGGCTACGAGCAGTACTTC.

This clone was seen only a few times. The chain carries TRBV9 and TRBJ2-3; 13 nucleotides match TRBD2. Germline V gene data show CDR1 as SGDLS and CDR2 as YYNGEE. CDR3 length: 16 residues. J gave up 2 bases and V 4 bases, and 4 bases lay outside the gene matches. CDR3 loop: CASSTGLAGATDTQYF. CDR3 sequence (DNA): TGTGCCAGCAGCACTGGACTAGCGGGGGCCACAGATACGCAGTATTTT.

The chain has TRBV9 and TRBJ2-1; no reliable D call. The CDR3 is made up of 14 amino acids. CDR1 is SGDLS, CDR2 YYNGEE, per germline. Trimming removed 4 bases at V and 3 bases at J, with 11 bases between. CDR3 protein: CASSLTTGYNEQFF. The DNA of the CDR3 is TGTGCCAGCAGCCTTACGACGGGCTACAATGAGCAGTTCTTC. The complete variable domain, with remaining parts taken from reference TRBV9 and TRBJ2-1, reads DSGVTQTPKHLITATGQRVTLRCSPRSGDLSVYWYQQSLDQGLQFLIQYYNGEERAKGNILERFSAQQFPDLHSELNLSSLELGDSALYFCASSLTTGYNEQFFGPGTRLTVL.

The chain uses TRBV10-3 and TRBJ1-6; D gene ambiguous. Germline CDR1 and CDR2: ENHRY and SYGVKD. The CDR3 length is 15 residues. Trimming removed 2 bases at V and 8 bases at J, with 13 bases between. This CDR3 reads CAISEEQRIDSPLHF. The CDR3 nucleotides read TGTGCCATCAGTGAGGAGCAGAGGATCGATTCACCCCTCCACTTT.

The rearrangement links TRBV5-4 to TRBJ2-5; the match to TRBD1 covers 9 bases. Germline V gene data show CDR1 as SGHNT and CDR2 as YYREEE (reference sequence). This CDR3 comprises 14 residues. V was clipped by 0 bases and J by 3 bases; unmatched bases: 0. The DNA for the CDR3 is TGTGCCAGCAGCTTGGGGACAGGGGAAGAGACCCAGTACTTC. Its protein is CASSLGTGEETQYF.